What follows are 24 T cell receptor beta chains derived from one specimen sequenced in a study of blood T cell repertoires in COVID-19. The table came from immunoSEQ multiplex PCR; TCRdb's copy has only in-frame clones and leaves some out. The sample carries some 180,000 clones, approximately 90% recorded once. The sequenced sample was peripheral blood. The receptors shown here come from a man aged 45-65 years with COVID-19, enrolled during active disease.

The V gene is TRBV27, the J gene TRBJ1-5; 8 bases are a match to TRBD1. CDR3 size: 15 residues. J was trimmed by 6 bases and V by 0 bases; bases with no gene match: 4. Germline values: CDR1 MNHEY, CDR2 SMNVEV (reference sequence). CDR3 protein: CASSLSGTGTQPQHF. The DNA of the CDR3 is TGTGCCAGCAGTTTATCGGGGACAGGAACTCAGCCCCAGCATTTT.

The rearrangement links TRBV4-3 to TRBJ2-2; 10 bases are a match to TRBD2. The germline V gene has CDR1 LGHNA and CDR2 YSLEER. Trimming took 2 bases from V and 5 from J; bases not matched to a gene: 8. This CDR3 has 17 amino acids. The CDR3: CASSQLSGGARTGELFF. CDR3 in DNA: TGCGCCAGCAGCCAACTGAGCGGGGGGGCCAGAACCGGGGAGCTGTTTTTT.

The chain is built from TRBV7-2 and TRBJ2-1; TRBD1 matches 7 bases. Germline V gene lookup returns CDR1 SGHTA and CDR2 FQGNSA. Trimming at V came to 5 bases and at J to 4 bases, leaving 5 bases not matched to a gene. This CDR3 has 14 amino acids. The CDR3 spells CASSPGGSYNEQFF. CDR3 DNA sequence: TGTGCCAGCAGCCCAGGGGGTAGTTACAATGAGCAGTTCTTC.

This chain connects TRBV7-3 to TRBJ1-2; 7 bases are shared with TRBD1. V shed 4 bases and J 8 bases; nucleotides not matched to a gene: 10. The CDR3 is made up of 14 amino acids. Per germline, CDR1 SGHTA and CDR2 FQGTGA. The CDR3 is CASSSRTDRVGYTF. In nucleotides, the CDR3 is TGTGCCAGCAGCTCACGCACCGACAGGGTCGGCTACACCTTC. Supplemented by reference TRBV7-3 and TRBJ1-2, the full variable domain reads GAGVSQTPSNKVTEKGKYVELRCDPISGHTALYWYRQSLGQGPEFLIYFQGTGAADDSGLPNDRFFAVRPEGSVSTLKIQRTERGDSAVYLCASSSRTDRVGYTFGSGTRLTVV.

The chain has TRBV9 and TRBJ2-1, with 10 bases that match TRBD2. Trimming took 0 bases from V and 9 from J; bases not matched to a gene: 9. Looked up from germline, CDR1 is SGDLS and CDR2 is YYNGEE. The CDR3 is 16 residues long. The CDR3 loop reads CASSVGGASGSSEQFF. The CDR3 nucleotides read TGTGCCAGCAGCGTAGGAGGGGCTAGCGGGAGTTCTGAGCAGTTCTTC. Full variable domain (remainder filled in from reference TRBV9 and TRBJ2-1): DSGVTQTPKHLITATGQRVTLRCSPRSGDLSVYWYQQSLDQGLQFLIQYYNGEERAKGNILERFSAQQFPDLHSELNLSSLELGDSALYFCASSVGGASGSSEQFFGPGTRLTVL.

This chain connects TRBV30 to TRBJ2-6; 8 bases align to TRBD1. This CDR3 contains 18 residues. CDR1 is GTSNPN and CDR2 is SVGIG in the germline V gene (reference sequence). J gave up 1 base and V 0 bases, and 8 bases lay outside the gene matches. CDR3 DNA sequence: TGTGCCTGGAGTGTACTGGCAGGGGGCTTGTCTGGGGCCAACGTCCTGACTTTC. Encoded protein: CAWSVLAGGLSGANVLTF.

V usage is TRBV19 and J usage is TRBJ1-1; D is perhaps TRBD1 (5 bases). Trimming left V 3 bases short and J 4 bases short, with 12 bases between. The CDR3 runs 14 residues. The germline CDR1 and CDR2 sequences are LNHDA and SQIVND (reference sequence). The CDR3 spells CASSIGGFGTEAFF. The CDR3, as DNA: TGTGCCAGTAGTATCGGGGGATTCGGCACTGAAGCTTTCTTT.

V is TRBV15 and J is TRBJ1-3; D might be TRBD1 (6 bases). The V gene lost 3 bases and the J gene lost 2 bases, with 14 bases spanning the gap. The CDR3 loop spans 16 amino acids. Germline V lookup: CDR1 LNHNV, CDR2 YYDKDF (reference sequence). The CDR3 loop is CATSRDTGWTGNTIYF. CDR3 DNA sequence: TGTGCCACCAGCAGGGATACAGGGTGGACTGGAAACACCATATATTTT.

The gene calls are TRBV28 and TRBJ2-7; the match to TRBD1 covers 8 bases. Germline trimming cut 5 bases from V and 2 bases from J; bases unmatched to any gene: 5. The CDR3 contains 14 residues. Germline CDR1 and CDR2: MDHEN and SYDVKM. CDR3 protein: CASSKGQVTYEQYF. As DNA, the CDR3 is TGTGCCAGCAGTAAGGGACAGGTCACCTACGAGCAGTACTTC.

This chain connects TRBV30 to TRBJ2-3; D is perhaps TRBD1 (6 bases). The CDR3 totals 12 residues. Germline loops: CDR1 GTSNPN, CDR2 SVGIG (reference sequence). Trimming left V 2 bases short and J 4 bases short, with 7 bases between. The CDR3: CAWSRQADTQYF. In nucleotides, the CDR3 is TGTGCCTGGAGTCGACAGGCAGATACGCAGTATTTT.

The chain combines TRBV5-1 with TRBJ2-1; 13 bases fit TRBD2. With 6 bases clipped from V and 7 bases from J, the junction kept 7 bases outside the gene matches. The CDR3 is made up of 15 amino acids. Germline CDR1 is SGHRS and CDR2 is YFSETQ. CDR3 nucleotides: TGCGCCAGCACATCAACTAGCGGGAGGGGTAATGAGCAGTTCTTC. As protein: CASTSTSGRGNEQFF.

In the case of this clone: At one end the junction does not follow the germline gene, possibly because of a read error. This rearrangement joins TRBV15 to TRBJ1-5; D is ambiguous. The germline V gene encodes CDR1 LNHNV and CDR2 YYDKDF (reference sequence). The length of the CDR3 is 16 residues. The CDR3 DNA reads as TGTGCCACCAGCAGAGGGTCGGAGGGTGGGCATCAGTCCCAGCATTTT. This encodes CATSRGSEGGHQSQHF.

The V call is TRBV6-5, the J call TRBJ2-5; D unclear. The V and J ends lost 0 bases and 0 bases respectively, with 5 bases between them. The CDR3 totals 14 residues. Germline V lookup: CDR1 MNHEY, CDR2 SVGAGI. CDR3 in DNA: TGTGCCAGCAGTTACTCGAGGAACCAAGAGACCCAGTACTTC. Protein product: CASSYSRNQETQYF.

The chain carries TRBV7-8 and TRBJ1-1; no reliable D call. V gave up 5 bases and J gave up 3 bases, with 13 bases separating them. Germline CDR1 is SGHVS and CDR2 is FQNEAQ. CDR3 length: 14 amino acids. CDR3 region: CASSPTGRDTEAFF. CDR3 in DNA: TGTGCCAGCAGCCCTACCGGGCGGGACACTGAAGCTTTCTTT.

This clone was observed a single time. The chain combines TRBV21-1 with TRBJ2-5; TRBD1 was called by the table and not checked on the DNA. TRBV21-1 is classified as a pseudogene. The CDR3 covers 14 residues. This chain's CDR3 is CASSKVGFQETQYF. DNA of the CDR3: TGTGCCAGCAGCAAAGTTGGCTTTCAAGAGACCCAGTACTTC.

The chain recombines TRBV29-1 with TRBJ2-3, with TRBD1 matching 8 bases. CDR1 is SQVTM and CDR2 is ANQGSEA in the germline V gene. The J segment lost 4 bases and the V segment lost 7 bases, leaving 4 bases of the junction unmatched. CDR3 length equals 12 residues. CDR3 coding DNA: TGCAGCGGTGGACAGGGACCAGATACGCAGTATTTT. The encoded protein is CSGGQGPDTQYF.

The chain couples TRBV7-3 to TRBJ2-1; the match to TRBD1 covers 9 bases. Germline V gene sequence: CDR1 SGHTA, CDR2 FQGTGA. V was clipped by 5 bases and J by 9 bases; unmatched bases: 5. The length of the CDR3 is 13 residues. The chain's CDR3 is CASSTTGGTEQFF. The DNA for the CDR3 is TGTGCCAGCAGCACGACAGGGGGAACTGAGCAGTTCTTC.

The chain combines TRBV29-1 with TRBJ1-2, with TRBD1 matching over 8 bases. The CDR3 covers 14 residues. The V gene end was trimmed by 7 bases and the J gene end by 1 base; junction bases not matched to a gene: 8. Germline lookup yields CDR1 SQVTM and CDR2 ANQGSEA. The CDR3 DNA sequence: TGCAGCGGCTCAGCAGGGGGCGATAACTATGGCTACACCTTC. It translates to CSGSAGGDNYGYTF.

This chain joins TRBV15 and TRBJ1-5, with 9 bases lining up with TRBD1. After removal of 3 bases from V and 4 bases from J, the junction contained 4 bases not matched to a gene. In germline, CDR1 is LNHNV, CDR2 YYDKDF (reference sequence). CDR3 size: 15 residues. The CDR3 DNA reads TGTGCCACCAGCAGGGGGGGGACAGGGAATCAGCCCCAGCATTTT. Encoded protein: CATSRGGTGNQPQHF.

This clone was detected once. The chain is built from TRBV6-5 and TRBJ2-3; 13 nucleotides agree with TRBD2. Trimming at V came to 0 bases and at J to 10 bases, leaving 7 bases not matched to a gene. The CDR3 is 16 residues long. CDR1 MNHEY and CDR2 SVGAGI come from the germline V gene. CDR3: CASSYSPPTSGRPQYF. The CDR3, as DNA: TGTGCCAGCAGTTACTCTCCCCCGACTAGCGGGAGGCCGCAGTATTTT.

This chain links TRBV2 with TRBJ1-2; 10 nucleotides agree with TRBD1. V shed 5 bases and J 5 bases; nucleotides not matched to a gene: 8. The CDR3 is 15 amino acids. Germline V gene lookup returns CDR1 SNHLY and CDR2 FYNNEI. The chain's CDR3 is CASSSPGQGIYGYTF. CDR3 nucleotides: TGTGCCAGCAGTTCACCGGGACAGGGGATTTATGGCTACACCTTC.

In its sample, this clone was seen a few times. This sequence joins TRBV28 and TRBJ2-3, with 7 bases aligning to TRBD2. V lost 2 bases and J lost 0; bases outside the gene matches: 2. The germline V gene has CDR1 MDHEN and CDR2 SYDVKM. This CDR3 comprises 15 residues. DNA for the CDR3: TGTGCCAGCAGTTTAGGGGGGGTAAGCACAGATACGCAGTATTTT. It specifies CASSLGGVSTDTQYF.

V gene TRBV6-6 combines with J gene TRBJ1-2; no firm D call. The CDR3 length is 13 residues. V lost 4 bases and J lost 0, with 6 bases in between. Germline V CDR1 and CDR2: MNHNY, SVGAGI (reference sequence). The DNA of the CDR3 is TGTGCCAGCAGTTCTCAGACTAACTATGGCTACACCTTC. Translated, it gives CASSSQTNYGYTF.

The chain is built from TRBV7-3 and TRBJ1-4; TRBD1 is a possible D gene (6 bases). Trimming left V 5 bases short and J 8 bases short, with 27 bases between. CDR3 size: 18 residues. The germline V gene encodes CDR1 SGHTA and CDR2 FQGTGA. The chain's CDR3 is CASSRAHEDRSEYEKLFF. The CDR3 DNA reads TGTGCCAGCAGCCGAGCTCATGAGGACAGATCGGAATACGAAAAACTGTTTTTT.